Listed below are T cell receptor beta chains from one sample, sequenced in a study of CD8 T cells in ankylosing spondylitis. TCRdb itself ran the 5' RACE reads through MiXCR, one entry per CDR3 protein. The sample carries around 280,000 distinct CDR3 sequences, 15% to 20% recorded once. Sequenced: blood, either unsorted or a sorted T cell fraction (not recorded which). The receptors were gathered from a male donor with ankylosing spondylitis or in good health (not recorded which). The CDR3 runs from the conserved cysteine through the conserved F or W. A D gene is named only where the DNA matches it firmly. Where a row states a size, it is once, few, many or the class of an expanded clone; other rows omit it.

.	TRBV15	TRBD1	TRBJ2-4	CATSRDLPGGTDLAKNIQYF	TGTGCCACCAGCAGAGATCTTCCTGGTGGGACAGATCTAGCCAAAAACATTCAGTACTTC
few	TRBV6-1	TRBD1	TRBJ2-3	CASRDRANTDTQYF	TGTGCCAGCAGAGACAGGGCAAACACAGATACGCAGTATTTT
.	TRBV12-3/TRBV12-4	TRBD2	TRBJ2-1	CASRPTSGLYNEQFF	TGTGCCAGCAGACCCACTAGCGGGCTCTACAATGAGCAGTTCTTC
.	TRBV6-5	TRBD1	TRBJ2-1	CASSYAGQGRGNEQFF	TGTGCCAGCAGTTACGCGGGACAGGGAAGGGGGAATGAGCAGTTCTTC
once	TRBV27	TRBD1	TRBJ2-3	CASSLYSTGKLRRHTDTQYF	TGTGCCAGCAGTTTATATTCGACAGGGAAGCTTAGGCGGCACACAGATACGCAGTATTTT
.	TRBV3-1	.	TRBJ2-3	CASSHGTRTDTQYF	TGTGCCAGCAGCCATGGGACACGCACAGATACGCAGTATTTT
few	TRBV11-1	.	TRBJ2-2	CASSFYRVADTGELFF	TGTGCCAGCAGCTTCTACAGGGTTGCGGACACCGGGGAGCTGTTTTTT
.	TRBV14	.	TRBJ1-1	CASSQDPVLRWDKNTEAFF	TGTGCCAGCAGCCAAGATCCCGTACTTCGGTGGGATAAAAACACTGAAGCTTTCTTT
many	TRBV7-6	.	TRBJ2-1	CASSLGTENEQFF	TGTGCCAGCAGCCTCGGGACCGAGAATGAGCAGTTCTTC
.	TRBV7-2	TRBD1	TRBJ2-1	CASSLADRGSYNEQFF	TGTGCCAGCAGCTTAGCGGACAGGGGGAGCTACAATGAGCAGTTCTTC
.	TRBV7-9	TRBD2	TRBJ2-3	CASSLEREVDTQYF	TGTGCCAGCAGCTTAGAGCGGGAGGTCGATACGCAGTATTTT
few	TRBV5-1	TRBD1	TRBJ1-5	CASSPAPDRDQPQHF	TGCGCCAGCAGCCCGGCCCCAGACAGGGATCAGCCCCAGCATTTT
few	TRBV7-3	.	TRBJ2-5	CASSLKTGLQETQYF	TGTGCCAGCAGCTTAAAGACAGGCTTACAAGAGACCCAGTACTTC
.	TRBV4-1	.	TRBJ1-3	CASSQEPTAHSGNTIYF	TGCGCCAGCAGCCAAGAGCCGACAGCACACTCTGGAAACACCATATATTTT
.	TRBV5-1	.	TRBJ2-1	CASSLEAGVYNEQFF	TGCGCCAGCAGCTTGGAGGCCGGGGTTTACAATGAGCAGTTCTTC
once	TRBV5-1	.	TRBJ2-3	CASSLASAGRTDTQYF	TGCGCCAGCAGCTTGGCATCAGCAGGTCGGACAGATACGCAGTATTTT
.	TRBV5-1	.	TRBJ2-2	CASRAGQYTGELFF	TGCGCCAGCAGGGCGGGACAGTACACCGGGGAGCTGTTTTTT
.	TRBV28	TRBD1	TRBJ2-2	CASSLRQGAGTGELFF	TGTGCCAGCAGTTTAAGACAGGGGGCCGGGACCGGGGAGCTGTTTTTT
.	TRBV20-1	TRBD2	TRBJ2-2	CSARDRVAGNTGELFF	TGCAGTGCTAGAGATCGGGTAGCGGGGAACACCGGGGAGCTGTTTTTT
.	TRBV24-1	.	TRBJ2-1	CATSGNRYNEQFF	TGTGCCACCTCAGGAAATCGTTACAATGAGCAGTTCTTC
many	TRBV29-1	TRBD1	TRBJ2-1	CSVTGTGSYNEQFF	TGCAGCGTAACCGGGACAGGCTCCTACAATGAGCAGTTCTTC
many	TRBV6-1	.	TRBJ1-1	CASRPHQTLNTEAFF	TGTGCCAGCAGACCCCATCAGACCCTTAACACTGAAGCTTTCTTT